One and the same sample provided the 15 T cell receptor beta chains below, sequenced in a study of blood T cell repertoires in COVID-19. Profiling relied on immunoSEQ multiplex PCR, and the TCRdb table lists in-frame clones only, not all of them. In the table there are 350,000 or so clones, more than 75% of which are singletons. The sequenced material came from PBMCs or T cells enriched from blood (not recorded which). The receptor set was obtained from a woman under 40 who had recovered from COVID-19.

The genes are TRBV5-5 and TRBJ1-5, with a weak D call TRBD1 (5 bases). There are 14 residues in the CDR3. Trimming pared 2 bases from V and 5 bases from J, leaving 11 bases between. In germline, CDR1 is SGHKS, CDR2 YYEKEE (reference sequence). The CDR3 loop reads CASSFASGHQPQHF. CDR3 bases: TGTGCCAGCAGCTTCGCCTCAGGGCATCAGCCCCAGCATTTT.

V gene TRBV7-9 combines with J gene TRBJ2-5; 11 nucleotides match TRBD1. CDR3 length equals 17 residues. Germline trimming cut 2 bases from V and 4 bases from J; bases unmatched to any gene: 9. Germline V lookup: CDR1 SEHNR, CDR2 FQNEAQ (reference sequence). The CDR3 bases are TGTGCCAGCAGCTTACCATCGGGACAGGGGGAAGGAGAGACCCAGTACTTC. Translation: CASSLPSGQGEGETQYF.

This chain uses TRBV11-3 with TRBJ2-1; TRBD2 matches at 12 bases. Germline CDR1 reads SGHNT; CDR2 reads YENEEA. The ends lost 1 base at V and 10 bases at J; junction bases unmatched: 2. CDR3 length: 14 residues. DNA of the CDR3: TGTGCCAGCAGCTTAGGACTAGCGGGGGAAGAGCAGTTCTTC. Encoded protein: CASSLGLAGEEQFF.

The chain combines TRBV6-1 with TRBJ2-7, with 8 positions matching TRBD1. Germline-derived CDR1 and CDR2 are MNHNS and SASEGT. CDR3 length: 15 amino acids. J was trimmed by 1 base and V by 2 bases; bases with no gene match: 4. CDR3 DNA: TGTGCCAGCAGTGAAAGGGACAGGCTTTCCTACGAGCAGTACTTC. Amino acid sequence: CASSERDRLSYEQYF.

The CDR3: CASSLGSLKPQHF. The DNA for the CDR3 is TGTGCCAGCAGCTTAGGGAGTCTTAAGCCCCAGCATTTT. This chain uses TRBV11-2 with TRBJ1-5; D is undetermined. Germline V gives CDR1 SGHAT, CDR2 FQNNGV. CDR3 length: 13 residues. The V end lost 1 base, the J end lost 8 bases, and 9 bases lay between the germline ends.

V gene TRBV2 combines with J gene TRBJ1-2; D perhaps matches TRBD1 (6 bases). This CDR3 contains 15 residues. Germline V gene data show CDR1 as SNHLY and CDR2 as FYNNEI. V was trimmed by 6 bases and J by 2 bases, leaving 16 bases between them. This CDR3 reads CASRENREGNYGYTF. The DNA of the CDR3 is TGTGCCAGCAGGGAGAACAGGGAGGGGAACTATGGCTACACCTTC.

V usage is TRBV29-1 and J usage is TRBJ1-6; 8 bases agree with TRBD1. The germline CDR1 and CDR2 sequences are SQVTM and ANQGSEA. There are 14 residues in the CDR3. J lost 8 bases, V lost 8 bases, and 11 bases had no gene match. CDR3 coding DNA: TGCAGCCGATGGACAGGGAGGAGGGATTCACCCCTCCACTTT. It encodes CSRWTGRRDSPLHF.

The gene calls are TRBV5-1 and TRBJ2-3; 9 bases match TRBD2. Trimming at V came to 4 bases and at J to 2 bases, leaving 11 bases not matched to a gene. There are 17 residues in the CDR3. Germline CDR1 is SGHRS and CDR2 is YFSETQ. CDR3 sequence: CASSPRGSGGSTDTQYF. The DNA of the CDR3 is TGCGCCAGCAGCCCCCGCGGTAGCGGGGGTTCCACAGATACGCAGTATTTT. The whole variable domain, filled in from reference TRBV5-1 and TRBJ2-3, reads KAGVTQTPRYLIKTRGQQVTLSCSPISGHRSVSWYQQTPGQGLQFLFEYFSETQRNKGNFPGRFSGRQFSNSRSEMNVSTLELGDSALYLCASSPRGSGGSTDTQYFGPGTRLTVL.

In this sample, this clone turned up once. This rearrangement joins TRBV7-2 to TRBJ1-2; D perhaps matches TRBD1 (6 bases). The CDR3 contains 15 residues. Trimming pared 4 bases from V and 0 bases from J, leaving 12 bases between. Germline V gene lookup returns CDR1 SGHTA and CDR2 FQGNSA. For the CDR3, the DNA is TGTGCCAGCAGCTCAAAGGACAGATCTAACTATGGCTACACCTTC. Encoded protein: CASSSKDRSNYGYTF.

This chain joins TRBV27 and TRBJ2-5, with 12 bases that match TRBD1. CDR3 length equals 15 residues. In germline, CDR1 is MNHEY, CDR2 SMNVEV (reference sequence). Trimming took 4 bases from V and 5 from J; bases not matched to a gene: 5. This CDR3 is CASSWDRGRWETQYF. The DNA of the CDR3 is TGTGCCAGCAGTTGGGACAGGGGGCGATGGGAGACCCAGTACTTC.

V is TRBV15 and J is TRBJ2-5; possible D gene TRBD1, 6 bases. V lost 5 bases, J lost 1 base, and 14 bases lay in between. Germline CDR1 and CDR2: LNHNV and YYDKDF (reference sequence). The CDR3 contains 15 residues. The CDR3 reads CATSPGQQTQETQYF. The CDR3 coding sequence is TGTGCCACCAGCCCCGGACAGCAGACCCAAGAGACCCAGTACTTC.

This chain joins TRBV5-6 and TRBJ1-5, with 9 nucleotides matching TRBD1. The germline CDR1 and CDR2 sequences are SGHDT and YYEEEE. The CDR3 has 14 residues. The V gene end was trimmed by 2 bases and the J gene end by 11 bases; junction bases not matched to a gene: 8. The CDR3 here is CASSFRQGDWSQHF. The CDR3 DNA reads as TGTGCCAGCAGCTTTAGACAGGGGGACTGGTCCCAGCATTTT.

The gene calls are TRBV7-2 and TRBJ2-7; 7 bases are shared with TRBD1. Germline lookup yields CDR1 SGHTA and CDR2 FQGNSA. Germline trimming cut 3 bases from V and 5 bases from J; bases unmatched to any gene: 7. The CDR3 loop spans 14 amino acids. CDR3 in amino acids: CASSFVTGSDEQYF. CDR3 nucleotides: TGTGCCAGCAGCTTCGTGACAGGGTCCGACGAGCAGTACTTC.

The chain employs TRBV7-8 and TRBJ2-7; 7 nucleotides line up with TRBD1. The V gene's germline CDR1 is SGHVS and CDR2 FQNEAQ. The CDR3 spans 14 residues. V gave up 3 bases and J gave up 2 bases; unmatched junction bases: 4. The CDR3 region is CASSLVQGPYEQYF. DNA of the CDR3: TGTGCCAGCAGCTTGGTACAGGGGCCCTACGAGCAGTACTTC.

This clone showed up just once. The gene calls are TRBV29-1 and TRBJ1-5, with a possible D match to TRBD1 (5 bases). Trimming took off 4 bases at V and 2 bases at J, with 12 bases between the two ends. CDR3 size: 14 residues. CDR1 and CDR2 (germline): SQVTM, ANQGSEA. The CDR3: CSVGVGEGNQPQHF. The CDR3 DNA reads TGCAGCGTTGGAGTGGGGGAGGGCAATCAGCCCCAGCATTTT.